This TCR beta chain was identified during a study of vaccination and CD4 T cells after COVID-19. Background on the study: Post-COVID sampling occurred a median roughly 100 days after diagnosis (range 35 to 161).

With respect to this clonotype: Its antigen is undetermined.

CDR1 and CDR2 from the germline V gene are SEHNR and FQNEAQ (reference sequence). The J segment lost 4 bases and the V segment lost 7 bases, leaving 10 bases of the junction unmatched. The CDR3 is 15 residues long. Treatment denoted: roughly 11-day PBMC culture with coronavirus spike peptide pools or control peptides (ViraFEST assay). Cultured CD4+ T-cell DNA underwent Oncomine TCR Beta short-read sequencing. CD4+ T cells were cultured, and genomic DNA was extracted from them. TCRdb used MiXCR to reprocess the PCR reads, holding one entry per CDR3 protein. The data show approximately 20,000 distinct CDR3 sequences, roughly 50% seen once. General study results and limits: Relatively few convalescent patients were studied; early post-infection timepoints were not included. Rising from 21 to 38, the median of SARS-CoV-2-reactive clonotypes did not change significantly.

The chain has TRBV7-9 and TRBJ1-1; 9 bases fit TRBD1. Material: CD4+ T cells from blood, cultured in vitro. The receptor was isolated from a human donor who had recovered from COVID-19. The chain's CDR3 is CASNKQGAVGTEAFF. CDR3 coding DNA: TGTGCCAGCAACAAACAGGGGGCTGTCGGCACTGAAGCTTTCTTT. The complete variable domain, with remaining parts taken from reference TRBV7-9 and TRBJ1-1, reads DTGVSQNPRHKITKRGQNVTFRCDPISEHNRLYWYRQTLGQGPEFLTYFQNEAQLEKSRLLSDRFSAERPKGSFSTLEIQRTEQGDSAMYLCASNKQGAVGTEAFFGQGTRLTVV.